The 25 T cell receptor beta chains below were found in one sample sequenced in a study of pediatric ulcerative colitis. Rectal tissue came from one to two pinch biopsies taken at colonoscopy. TCRdb's table, derived via immunoSEQ multiplex PCR, lists solely in-frame clones and lacks some. Of more than 10,000 clones in the sample, around 77% were seen once. Sequencing used gut tissue. The receptors shown here come from a boy younger than 18 who was a control in a study of pediatric ulcerative colitis.

The V call is TRBV4-2, the J call TRBJ2-5, with 8 bases matching TRBD2. The trim removed 0 bases at V and 2 bases at J, leaving 11 bases unmatched. CDR1 and CDR2 (germline): LGHNA, YNFKEQ. This CDR3 is built from 18 residues. The CDR3 spells CASSQDGGRTLDQETQYF. The CDR3 DNA is TGTGCCAGCAGCCAAGATGGCGGGAGGACCCTTGATCAAGAGACCCAGTACTTC.

The chain links TRBV20-1 to TRBJ1-1; maybe TRBD1 (6 bases). V lost 5 bases and J lost 4, with 8 bases in between. The germline V gene has CDR1 DFQATT and CDR2 SNEGSKA (reference sequence). There are 11 residues in the CDR3. The CDR3 protein is CSALQGTEAFF. The CDR3 coding sequence is TGCAGTGCTCTACAGGGCACTGAAGCTTTCTTT.

This chain connects TRBV5-6 to TRBJ1-4, with D possibly TRBD1 on 5 matching bases. There are 15 residues in the CDR3. Germline values: CDR1 SGHDT, CDR2 YYEEEE. V was shortened by 0 bases and J by 8 bases, with 14 bases between the two germline ends. CDR3 residues: CASSLAGGKGEKLFF. For the CDR3, the DNA is TGTGCCAGCAGCTTGGCCGGGGGTAAGGGAGAAAAACTGTTTTTT.

The rearrangement uses TRBV4-3 and TRBJ1-2; 7 bases match TRBD1. The CDR3 extends over 15 amino acids. V gave up 2 bases and J gave up 1 base; unmatched junction bases: 4. Looked up from germline, CDR1 is LGHNA and CDR2 is YSLEER. This CDR3 reads CASSQSRQGNYGYTF. CDR3 coding DNA: TGCGCCAGCAGCCAATCCAGACAGGGTAACTATGGCTACACCTTC.

This rearrangement joins TRBV18 to TRBJ1-3, with 7 bases matching TRBD1. CDR1 and CDR2 from the germline V gene are KGHSH and LQKENI. V lost 4 bases and J lost 0; bases outside the gene matches: 9. The CDR3 extends over 17 amino acids. The CDR3 nucleotides read TGTGCCAGCTCACACCAAGACAGGGTATCCTCTGGAAACACCATATATTTT. Translated: CASSHQDRVSSGNTIYF.

In this sample, this clone turned up a few times. Other DNA sequences in the sample encode the same CDR3. This chain joins TRBV7-8 and TRBJ2-5; D not certain. The V gene lost 4 bases and the J gene lost 5 bases, with 11 bases spanning the gap. CDR1 is SGHVS, CDR2 FQNEAQ, per germline. CDR3 length: 13 residues. DNA for the CDR3: TGTGCCAGCAGCTCCGCAGGCCCGGAGACCCAGTACTTC. Its protein product is CASSSAGPETQYF.

The chain links TRBV2 to TRBJ1-1, with D unclear. The germline V and J ends were trimmed by 5 bases and 9 bases, with 10 bases remaining between them. The CDR3 spans 11 residues. Germline V gene data show CDR1 as SNHLY and CDR2 as FYNNEI. The CDR3 here is CASSRPSKAFF. CDR3 sequence (DNA): TGTGCCAGCAGTCGGCCCTCCAAAGCTTTCTTT.

The J gene is TRBJ2-2, the V gene TRBV21-1; the DNA was not used to check the table's D call, TRBD2. TRBV21-1 is a pseudogene. The CDR3 is 15 amino acids. CDR3 DNA: TGTGCCAGCAGCAACCAGCGGGAGTGGTCCGGGGAGCTGTTTTTT. Its protein product is CASSNQREWSGELFF.

Only a few counts were recorded for this clone. The chain is built from TRBV7-3 and TRBJ2-1; possibly TRBD2 for D (7 bases). CDR1 and CDR2 (germline): SGHTA, FQGTGA. Trimming removed 0 bases at V and 7 bases at J, with 16 bases between. The CDR3 runs 16 residues. CDR3 sequence: CASSLTGGPPRNEQFF. CDR3 sequence (DNA): TGTGCCAGCAGCTTAACGGGGGGGCCCCCTCGGAATGAGCAGTTCTTC.

This clone was seen a few times. This chain joins TRBV2 and TRBJ1-2; D is unresolved. Trimming took off 2 bases at V and 0 bases at J, with 10 bases between the two ends. The CDR3 loop spans 15 amino acids. The germline V gene encodes CDR1 SNHLY and CDR2 FYNNEI. Written as DNA, the CDR3 is TGTGCCAGCAGTGAACTGCGGGGATCTAACTATGGCTACACCTTC. Protein: CASSELRGSNYGYTF.

The chain couples TRBV6-1 to TRBJ2-7; TRBD1 matches at 7 bases. The CDR3 consists of 15 residues. In germline, CDR1 is MNHNS, CDR2 SASEGT. V dropped 3 bases and J dropped 0; count of bases not matched to a gene: 5. DNA of the CDR3: TGTGCCAGCAGTGAGTTAGAGGGGGCCTCCTACGAGCAGTACTTC. Its translation: CASSELEGASYEQYF.

Worth noting for this clone: Additional DNA sequences in this sample encode the identical CDR3. The chain recombines TRBV9 with TRBJ2-1; 11 nucleotides match TRBD1. Germline CDR1 reads SGDLS; CDR2 reads YYNGEE. The junction had 5 bases not matched to a gene; V was cut back by 2 bases and J by 7 bases. The CDR3 length is 15 residues. The CDR3 loop reads CASSVGQGALNEQFF. The CDR3 region has the DNA TGTGCCAGCAGCGTTGGACAGGGGGCGTTGAATGAGCAGTTCTTC.

The genes are TRBV5-1 and TRBJ1-5; a weak D match, TRBD1 (5 bases). Germline V gene sequence: CDR1 SGHRS, CDR2 YFSETQ. CDR3 length equals 14 residues. V lost 0 bases and J lost 6, with 10 bases in between. The CDR3 region is CASSLEGTGQPQHF. Here the CDR3 DNA reads TGCGCCAGCAGCTTGGAGGGGACGGGTCAGCCCCAGCATTTT.

The J gene is TRBJ1-1, the V gene TRBV19; a possible D gene is TRBD1 (6 bases). With 3 bases removed from V and 6 bases from J, the gap between germline ends came to 11 bases. CDR1 and CDR2 (germline): LNHDA, SQIVND (reference sequence). CDR3 size: 13 residues. The CDR3 loop reads CASSIIGGSEAFF. The CDR3 DNA follows: TGTGCCAGTAGTATCATCGGGGGCTCTGAAGCTTTCTTT.

This clone occurred once. The chain combines TRBV9 with TRBJ2-2; TRBD2 aligns across 16 bases. CDR3 size: 18 residues. Losses at the gene ends were 3 bases for V and 3 bases for J; bases not matched to a gene: 5. Germline CDR1 reads SGDLS; CDR2 reads YYNGEE. The CDR3 spells CASSAGLAGGPDTGELFF. The CDR3 coding sequence is TGTGCCAGCAGCGCGGGACTAGCGGGAGGGCCGGACACCGGGGAGCTGTTTTTT.

The chain couples TRBV4-3 to TRBJ2-2, with 7 bases fitting TRBD2. Germline CDR1 LGHNA, CDR2 YSLEER. The CDR3 consists of 17 residues. The junction had 9 bases not matched to a gene; V was cut back by 3 bases and J by 2 bases. CDR3 sequence: CASSQMTASGNTGELFF. The CDR3 DNA reads as TGCGCCAGCAGCCAGATGACGGCTAGCGGAAACACCGGGGAGCTGTTTTTT.

This chain joins TRBV11-1 and TRBJ2-1, with 7 bases lining up with TRBD2. With 5 bases clipped from V and 9 bases from J, the junction kept 10 bases outside the gene matches. Germline V gene data show CDR1 as SGHAT and CDR2 as FQDESV (reference sequence). The CDR3 runs to 14 residues. The CDR3 region has the DNA TGTGCCAGCAGCCCGGCCAGCGGGAATGGTGAGCAGTTCTTC. This gives the protein CASSPASGNGEQFF.

The rearrangement joins TRBV9 to TRBJ2-3; D gene uncertain. Looked up from germline, CDR1 is SGDLS and CDR2 is YYNGEE. V lost 4 bases and J 7 bases, leaving 7 bases between the germline ends. The CDR3 spans 11 residues. As DNA, the CDR3 is TGTGCCAGCAGCCAGGAGAATACGCAGTATTTT. Amino acids: CASSQENTQYF.

This clone occurred a few times. The chain links TRBV5-1 to TRBJ1-4; 8 bases line up with TRBD1. Germline lookup yields CDR1 SGHRS and CDR2 YFSETQ. This CDR3 region has 19 residues. V lost 4 bases, J lost 0 bases, and 14 bases stayed unmatched. CDR3 bases: TGCGCCAGCAGCCCACTGGTTCGGACAGGGCCCGCAACTAATGAAAAACTGTTTTTT. This gives the protein CASSPLVRTGPATNEKLFF.

The genes are TRBV15 and TRBJ1-5; the match to TRBD1 covers 8 bases. The CDR3 covers 16 residues. Germline-derived CDR1 and CDR2 are LNHNV and YYDKDF (reference sequence). V trimming: 1 base; J trimming: 2 bases; junction bases outside the gene matches: 4. DNA of the CDR3: TGTGCCACCAGCAGAGGTGCGACAGGGGGCAATCAGCCCCAGCATTTT. Translated: CATSRGATGGNQPQHF.

The V and J genes are TRBV10-3 and TRBJ1-1; maybe TRBD1 (6 bases). V was trimmed by 2 bases and J by 1 base, leaving 20 bases between them. Germline V gene data show CDR1 as ENHRY and CDR2 as SYGVKD. The CDR3 is made up of 18 amino acids. CDR3 sequence reads: CAISETPGTRGKNTEAFF. As DNA, the CDR3 is TGTGCCATCAGTGAGACCCCCGGGACAAGGGGTAAGAACACTGAAGCTTTCTTT.

The chain combines TRBV5-1 with TRBJ2-5, with 8 bases fitting TRBD2. Germline trimming cut 4 bases from V and 4 bases from J; bases unmatched to any gene: 6. The germline gives CDR1 SGHRS, CDR2 YFSETQ. This CDR3 region has 14 residues. CDR3: CASSPGGGRETQYF. The CDR3 region has the DNA TGCGCCAGCAGCCCCGGGGGGGGGCGAGAGACCCAGTACTTC.

The chain links TRBV11-3 to TRBJ2-5; either TRBD1 or TRBD2 may supply D (5 bases each). V was cut by 5 bases and J by 5 bases, with 21 bases left in between. Looked up from germline, CDR1 is SGHNT and CDR2 is YENEEA. The CDR3 spans 16 residues. CDR3 coding DNA: TGTGCCAGCAGCCCGAATCTAGCCCTGGGGACCGAGACCCAGTACTTC. The encoded protein is CASSPNLALGTETQYF.

This chain links TRBV7-3 with TRBJ1-2; D is unclear. Trimming stripped 8 bases from V and 8 bases from J, with 6 bases between. CDR3 size: 9 residues. The V gene's germline CDR1 is SGHTA and CDR2 FQGTGA. CDR3 nucleotides: TGTGCCAGCTTGGGGGGCTACACCTTC. This gives the protein CASLGGYTF. Full variable domain (rest looked up from reference TRBV7-3 and TRBJ1-2): GAGVSQTPSNKVTEKGKYVELRCDPISGHTALYWYRQSLGQGPEFLIYFQGTGAADDSGLPNDRFFAVRPEGSVSTLKIQRTERGDSAVYLCASLGGYTFGSGTRLTVV.

This chain links TRBV18 with TRBJ2-1, with TRBD2 matching over 12 bases. This CDR3 has 14 residues. V dropped 6 bases and J dropped 8; count of bases not matched to a gene: 5. In germline, CDR1 is KGHSH, CDR2 LQKENI. The CDR3 is CASSRLAGAHEQFF. CDR3 sequence (DNA): TGTGCCAGCTCCAGACTAGCGGGAGCACATGAGCAGTTCTTC. The variable domain in full, completed from reference TRBV18 and TRBJ2-1, reads NAGVMQNPRHLVRRRGQEARLRCSPMKGHSHVYWYRQLPEEGLKFMVYLQKENIIDESGMPKERFSAEFPKEGPSILRIQQVVRGDSAAYFCASSRLAGAHEQFFGPGTRLTVL.